A selection of T cell receptor beta chains follows, all from one sample in a study of blood T cell repertoires in COVID-19. Measured with immunoSEQ multiplex PCR; TCRdb has only the in-frame clones, and not every one. The sample lists roughly 100,000 clones; roughly 82% were seen once. Source material: peripheral blood. These receptors were collected from a human donor in a cohort sampled during active COVID-19. CDR3s include the opening cysteine and the closing phenylalanine or tryptophan. A D gene is named only where the DNA matches it firmly. Some rows have no size entry. The others give once, few or many, or a class for an expanded clone.

v_gene,abundance,d_gene,j_gene,CDR3aa
TRBV7-2,-,-,TRBJ2-3,CASSWQARSTDTQYF
TRBV6-1,-,-,TRBJ1-5,CASSEAVQGHLLQPQHF
TRBV5-5,-,TRBD1,TRBJ1-2,CATKPLGQPYGYTF
TRBV2,-,TRBD2,TRBJ2-1,CASSDLLAGGGQQFF
TRBV10-3,-,TRBD1,TRBJ1-2,CAISEATGTGSGYTF
TRBV7-2,-,TRBD2,TRBJ2-2,CASSLFGLAGYTGELFF
TRBV6-5,-,-,TRBJ2-1,CATRTPWGPEQFF
TRBV2,-,TRBD2,TRBJ2-1,CASRPASGYNEQFF
TRBV9,once,-,TRBJ2-5,CASSVVPEETQYF
TRBV7-2,-,-,TRBJ2-5,CASSLVPLTQETQYF
TRBV5-6,-,-,TRBJ1-1,CASSLWGRKTEAFF
TRBV18,once,-,TRBJ1-1,CASSPSLSTEAFF
TRBV19,few,-,TRBJ2-1,CASHLGGLGGNEQFF
TRBV13,-,TRBD1,TRBJ2-3,CASSLDRGRVDTQYF
TRBV7-9,few,-,TRBJ1-3,CASSLNLSWRASSGNTIYF
TRBV9,-,-,TRBJ2-7,CASSVSGVTSEQYF
TRBV27,-,TRBD2,TRBJ2-1,CASSFRVSGGPDVNEQFF
TRBV19,-,TRBD1,TRBJ2-3,CASSPGTGVTDTQYF
TRBV7-2,-,-,TRBJ1-6,CASNKRQGRSPLHF
TRBV4-1,-,-,TRBJ1-1,CASSQAKGTKNTEAFF
TRBV19,-,TRBD1,TRBJ1-3,CASSSGGNGNTIYF
TRBV15,-,-,TRBJ1-6,CATSYRGSHSPLHF
TRBV7-3,-,-,TRBJ2-6,CASSFQGSGANVLTF